Each of the 2 T cell receptor beta chains below was sequenced from the same sample in a study of blood T cell repertoires in COVID-19. Only in-frame clones appear in the TCRdb table, and some are missing; sequencing was by immunoSEQ multiplex PCR. The repertoire holds just over 350,000 clones, with approximately 86% as singletons. Sequencing was performed on peripheral blood. These receptors all stem from a woman aged 60-75 years with COVID-19, enrolled during active disease.

V usage is TRBV27 and J usage is TRBJ1-2, with D tentatively TRBD1 (5 bases). The CDR3 spans 14 residues. Germline V CDR1 and CDR2: MNHEY, SMNVEV (reference sequence). With 4 bases removed from V and 8 bases from J, the gap between germline ends came to 17 bases. CDR3 amino acids: CASSSIFGAGGYTF. The CDR3 DNA reads TGTGCCAGCAGTTCAATTTTTGGGGCAGGGGGCTACACCTTC.

The chain employs TRBV5-1 and TRBJ1-2; D is perhaps TRBD1 (6 bases). Between the trimmed V and J ends, which lost 4 bases and 4 bases, there was a span of 11 bases. CDR3 length: 13 amino acids. Germline V lookup: CDR1 SGHRS, CDR2 YFSETQ. Here the CDR3 reads CASSDTGPYGYTF. The CDR3 nucleotides are TGCGCCAGCAGCGATACAGGGCCCTATGGCTACACCTTC.